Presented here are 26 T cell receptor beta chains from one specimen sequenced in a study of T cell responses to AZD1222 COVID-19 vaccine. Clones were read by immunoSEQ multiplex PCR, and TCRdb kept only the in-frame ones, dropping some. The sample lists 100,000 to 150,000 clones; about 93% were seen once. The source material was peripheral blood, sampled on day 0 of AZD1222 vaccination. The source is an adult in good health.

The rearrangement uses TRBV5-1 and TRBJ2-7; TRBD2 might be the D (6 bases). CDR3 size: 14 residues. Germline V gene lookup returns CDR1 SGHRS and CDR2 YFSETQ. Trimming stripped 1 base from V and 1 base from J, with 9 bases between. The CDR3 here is CASSLQSGSYEQYF. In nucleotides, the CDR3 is TGCGCCAGCAGCTTGCAAAGCGGGTCCTACGAGCAGTACTTC.

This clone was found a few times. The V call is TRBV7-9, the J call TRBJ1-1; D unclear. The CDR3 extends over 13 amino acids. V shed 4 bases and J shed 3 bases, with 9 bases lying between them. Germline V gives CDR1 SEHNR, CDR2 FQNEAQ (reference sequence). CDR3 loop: CASSYFSYTEAFF. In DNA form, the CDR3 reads TGTGCCAGCAGCTATTTCAGCTACACTGAAGCTTTCTTT.

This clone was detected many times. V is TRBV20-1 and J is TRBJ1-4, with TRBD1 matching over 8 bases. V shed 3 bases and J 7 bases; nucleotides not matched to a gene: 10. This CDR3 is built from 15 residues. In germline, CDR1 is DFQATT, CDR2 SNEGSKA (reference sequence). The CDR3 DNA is TGCAGTGCTAGTTTAGGACAGGGAGGGGGTGAAAAACTGTTTTTT. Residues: CSASLGQGGGEKLFF.

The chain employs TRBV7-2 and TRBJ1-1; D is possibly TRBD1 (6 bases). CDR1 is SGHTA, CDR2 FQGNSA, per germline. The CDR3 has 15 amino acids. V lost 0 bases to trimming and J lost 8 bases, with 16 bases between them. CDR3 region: CASSLASKGVLEAFF. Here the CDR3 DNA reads TGTGCCAGCAGCTTAGCGTCGAAGGGGGTCTTGGAAGCTTTCTTT. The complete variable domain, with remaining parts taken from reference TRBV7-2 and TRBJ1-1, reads GAGVSQSPSNKVTEKGKDVELRCDPISGHTALYWYRQSLGQGLEFLIYFQGNSAPDKSGLPSDRFSAERTGGSVSTLTIQRTQQEDSAVYLCASSLASKGVLEAFFGQGTRLTVV.

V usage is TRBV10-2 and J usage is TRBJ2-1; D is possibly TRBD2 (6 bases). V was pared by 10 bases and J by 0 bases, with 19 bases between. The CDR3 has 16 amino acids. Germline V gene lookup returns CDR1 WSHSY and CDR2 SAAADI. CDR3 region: CAMGRGAGSSYNEQFF. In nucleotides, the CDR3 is TGCGCCATGGGGCGGGGCGCAGGCAGCTCCTACAATGAGCAGTTCTTC.

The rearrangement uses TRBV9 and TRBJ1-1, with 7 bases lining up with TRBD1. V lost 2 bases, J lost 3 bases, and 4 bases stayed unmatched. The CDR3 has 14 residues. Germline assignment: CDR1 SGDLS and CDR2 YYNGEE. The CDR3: CASSVGQKDTEAFF. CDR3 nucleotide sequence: TGTGCCAGCAGCGTGGGACAGAAAGACACTGAAGCTTTCTTT.

The CDR3 spells CANWGQGSNEQFF. The CDR3 DNA sequence: TGTGCCAATTGGGGACAGGGCTCGAATGAGCAGTTCTTC. The rearrangement joins TRBV6-4 to TRBJ2-1, with 9 bases that match TRBD1. Germline V gene data show CDR1 as MRHNA and CDR2 as SNTAGT. V shed 10 bases, J shed 7 bases, and the junction held 8 bases outside the gene matches. The CDR3 consists of 13 residues.

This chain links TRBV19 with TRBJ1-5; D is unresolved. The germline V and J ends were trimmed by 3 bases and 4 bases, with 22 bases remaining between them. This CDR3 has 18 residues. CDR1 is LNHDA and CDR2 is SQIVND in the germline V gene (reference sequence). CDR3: CASSMGTLAGRLNQPQHF. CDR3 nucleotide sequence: TGTGCCAGTAGTATGGGTACCTTGGCCGGACGACTAAATCAGCCCCAGCATTTT. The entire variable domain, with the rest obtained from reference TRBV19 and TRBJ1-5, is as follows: DGGITQSPKYLFRKEGQNVTLSCEQNLNHDAMYWYRQDPGQGLRLIYYSQIVNDFQKGDIAEGYSVSREKKESFPLTVTSAQKNPTAFYLCASSMGTLAGRLNQPQHFGDGTRLSIL.

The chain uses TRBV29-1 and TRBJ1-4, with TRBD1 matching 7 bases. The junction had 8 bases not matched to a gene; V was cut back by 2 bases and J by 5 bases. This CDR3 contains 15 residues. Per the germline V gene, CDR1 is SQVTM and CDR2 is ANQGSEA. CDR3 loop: CSVELGGTVNEKLFF. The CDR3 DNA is TGCAGCGTTGAACTGGGGGGGACAGTGAATGAAAAACTGTTTTTT.

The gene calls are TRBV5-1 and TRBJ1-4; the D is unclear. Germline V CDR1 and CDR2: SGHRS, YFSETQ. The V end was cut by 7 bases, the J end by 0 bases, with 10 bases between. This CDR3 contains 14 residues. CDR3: CASRRTATNEKLFF. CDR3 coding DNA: TGCGCCAGCCGGAGGACTGCAACTAATGAAAAACTGTTTTTT.

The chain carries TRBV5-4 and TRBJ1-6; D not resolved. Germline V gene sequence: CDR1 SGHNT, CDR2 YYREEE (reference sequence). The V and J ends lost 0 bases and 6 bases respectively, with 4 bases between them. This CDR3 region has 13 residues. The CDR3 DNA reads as TGTGCCAGCAGCTTGGGTAGTAATTCACCCCTCCACTTT. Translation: CASSLGSNSPLHF.

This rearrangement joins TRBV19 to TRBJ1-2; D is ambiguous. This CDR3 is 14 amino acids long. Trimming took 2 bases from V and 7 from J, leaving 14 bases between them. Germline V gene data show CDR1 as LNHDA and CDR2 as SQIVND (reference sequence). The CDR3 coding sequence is TGTGCCAGTAGTATACCGCGAGGGAAGAGTGGCTACACCTTC. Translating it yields CASSIPRGKSGYTF.

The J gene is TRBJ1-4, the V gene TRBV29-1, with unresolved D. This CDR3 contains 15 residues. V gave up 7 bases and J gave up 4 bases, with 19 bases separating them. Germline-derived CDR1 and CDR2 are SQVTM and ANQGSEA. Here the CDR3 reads CSAAFGPAHNEKLFF. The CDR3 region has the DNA TGCAGCGCGGCCTTTGGGCCAGCTCATAATGAAAAACTGTTTTTT.

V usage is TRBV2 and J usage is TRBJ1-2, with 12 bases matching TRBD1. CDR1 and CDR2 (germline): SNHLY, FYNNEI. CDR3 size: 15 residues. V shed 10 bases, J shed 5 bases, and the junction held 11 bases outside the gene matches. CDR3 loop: CATGTGGAGSYGYTF. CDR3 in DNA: TGTGCCACCGGGACAGGGGGCGCAGGGAGTTATGGCTACACCTTC.

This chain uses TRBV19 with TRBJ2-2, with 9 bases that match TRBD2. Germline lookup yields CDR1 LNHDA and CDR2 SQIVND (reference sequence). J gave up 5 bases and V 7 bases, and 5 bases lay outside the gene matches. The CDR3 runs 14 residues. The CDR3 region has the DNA TGTGCCAGTACCCCGGGACTAGCAACCGGGGAGCTGTTTTTT. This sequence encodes CASTPGLATGELFF.

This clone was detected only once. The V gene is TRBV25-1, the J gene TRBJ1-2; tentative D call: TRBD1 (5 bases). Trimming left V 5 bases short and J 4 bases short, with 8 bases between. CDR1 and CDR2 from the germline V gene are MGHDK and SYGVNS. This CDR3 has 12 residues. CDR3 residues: CASSRQFYGYTF. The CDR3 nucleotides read TGTGCCAGCAGTCGACAGTTCTATGGCTACACCTTC.

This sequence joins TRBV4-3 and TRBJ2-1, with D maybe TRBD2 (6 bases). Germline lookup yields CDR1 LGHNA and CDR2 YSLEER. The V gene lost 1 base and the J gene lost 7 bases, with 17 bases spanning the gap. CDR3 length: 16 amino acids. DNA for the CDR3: TGCGCCAGCAGCCAAGTGGTTGCGGGACTCAAAAATGAGCAGTTCTTC. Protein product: CASSQVVAGLKNEQFF.

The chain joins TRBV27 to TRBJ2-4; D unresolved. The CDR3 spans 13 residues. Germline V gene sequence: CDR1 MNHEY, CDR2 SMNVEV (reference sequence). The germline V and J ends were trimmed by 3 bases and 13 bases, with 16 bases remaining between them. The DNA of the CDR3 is TGTGCCAGCAGTTTGAGGATCCAGACGAGACAGTACTTC. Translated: CASSLRIQTRQYF.

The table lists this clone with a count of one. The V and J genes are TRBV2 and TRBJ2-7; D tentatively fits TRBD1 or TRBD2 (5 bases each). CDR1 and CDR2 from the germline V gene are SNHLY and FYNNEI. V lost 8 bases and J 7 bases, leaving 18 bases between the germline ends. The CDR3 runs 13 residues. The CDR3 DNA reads TGTGCCAGCCAACCGGACACCTGGGGGGAGCAGTACTTC. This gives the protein CASQPDTWGEQYF.

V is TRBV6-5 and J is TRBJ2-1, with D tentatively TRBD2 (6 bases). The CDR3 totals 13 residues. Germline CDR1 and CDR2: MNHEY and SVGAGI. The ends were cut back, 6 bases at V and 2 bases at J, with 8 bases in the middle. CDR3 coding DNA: TGTGCCAGCAGGGGGAGGACCTACAATGAGCAGTTCTTC. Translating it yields CASRGRTYNEQFF.

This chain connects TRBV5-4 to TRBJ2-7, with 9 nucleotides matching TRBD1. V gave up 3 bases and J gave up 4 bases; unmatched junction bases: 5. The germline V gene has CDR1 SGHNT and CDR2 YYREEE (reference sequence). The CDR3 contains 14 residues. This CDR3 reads CASSSGTGLYEQYF. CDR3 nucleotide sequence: TGTGCCAGCAGCTCCGGGACAGGGCTTTACGAGCAGTACTTC.

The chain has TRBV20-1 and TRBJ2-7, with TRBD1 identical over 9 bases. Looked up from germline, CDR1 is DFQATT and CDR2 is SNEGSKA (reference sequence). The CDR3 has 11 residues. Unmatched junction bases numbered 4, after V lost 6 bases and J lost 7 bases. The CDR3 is CSAGQGREQYF. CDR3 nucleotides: TGCAGTGCAGGACAGGGGAGGGAGCAGTACTTC.

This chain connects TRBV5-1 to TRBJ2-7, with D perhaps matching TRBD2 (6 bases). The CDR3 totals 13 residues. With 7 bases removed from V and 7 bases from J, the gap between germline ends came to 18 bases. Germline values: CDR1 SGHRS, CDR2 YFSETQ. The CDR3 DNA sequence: TGCGCCAGCCGCTCCGGGACTTGGGGGGAGCAGTACTTC. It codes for CASRSGTWGEQYF.

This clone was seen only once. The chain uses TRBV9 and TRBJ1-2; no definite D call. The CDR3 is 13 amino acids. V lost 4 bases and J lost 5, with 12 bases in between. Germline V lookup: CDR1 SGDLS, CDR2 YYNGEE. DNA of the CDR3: TGTGCCAGCAGCCGATCACCCGTTTATGGCTACACCTTC. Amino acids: CASSRSPVYGYTF.

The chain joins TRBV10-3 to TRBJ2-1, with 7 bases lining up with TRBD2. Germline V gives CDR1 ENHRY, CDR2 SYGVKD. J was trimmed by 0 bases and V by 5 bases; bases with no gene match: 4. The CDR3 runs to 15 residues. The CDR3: CAISLLASSYNEQFF. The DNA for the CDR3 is TGTGCCATCAGTTTACTAGCGAGCTCCTACAATGAGCAGTTCTTC.

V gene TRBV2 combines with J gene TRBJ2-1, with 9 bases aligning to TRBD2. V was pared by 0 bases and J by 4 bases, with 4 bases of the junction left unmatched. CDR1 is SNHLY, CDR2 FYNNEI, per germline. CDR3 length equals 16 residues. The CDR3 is CASSEALAGWYNEQFF. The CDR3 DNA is TGTGCCAGCAGTGAAGCCCTAGCGGGATGGTACAATGAGCAGTTCTTC.